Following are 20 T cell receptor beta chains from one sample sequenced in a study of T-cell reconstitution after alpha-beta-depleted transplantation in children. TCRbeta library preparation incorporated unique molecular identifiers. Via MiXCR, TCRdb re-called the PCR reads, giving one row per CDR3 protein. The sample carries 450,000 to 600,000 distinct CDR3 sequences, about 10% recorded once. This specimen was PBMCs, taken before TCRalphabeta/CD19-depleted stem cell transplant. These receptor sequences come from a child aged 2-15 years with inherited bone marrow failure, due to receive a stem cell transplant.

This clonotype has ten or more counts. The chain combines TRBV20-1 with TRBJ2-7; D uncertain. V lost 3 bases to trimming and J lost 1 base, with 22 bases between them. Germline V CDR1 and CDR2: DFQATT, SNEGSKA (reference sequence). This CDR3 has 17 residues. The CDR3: CSARIRSGPPYSYEQYF. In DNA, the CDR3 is TGCAGTGCTAGGATCAGATCCGGCCCTCCGTATTCCTACGAGCAGTACTTC.

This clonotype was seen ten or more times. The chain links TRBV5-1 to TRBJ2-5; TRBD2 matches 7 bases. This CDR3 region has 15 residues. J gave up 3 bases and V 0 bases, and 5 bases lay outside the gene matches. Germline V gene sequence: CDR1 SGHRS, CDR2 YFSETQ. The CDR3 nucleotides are TGCGCCAGCAGCTTGGTGCGGCTAGCGGAAGAGACCCAGTACTTC. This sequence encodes CASSLVRLAEETQYF.

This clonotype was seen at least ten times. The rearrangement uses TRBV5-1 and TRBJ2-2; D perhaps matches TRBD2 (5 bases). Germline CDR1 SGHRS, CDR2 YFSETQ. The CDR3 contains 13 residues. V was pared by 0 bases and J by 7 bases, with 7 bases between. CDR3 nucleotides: TGCGCCAGCAGCTTGGGGACTGACGGGGAGCTGTTTTTT. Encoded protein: CASSLGTDGELFF.

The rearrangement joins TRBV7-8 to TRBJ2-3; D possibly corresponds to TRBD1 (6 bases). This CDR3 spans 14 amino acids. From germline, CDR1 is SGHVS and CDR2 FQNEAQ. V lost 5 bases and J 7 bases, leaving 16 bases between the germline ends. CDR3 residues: CASSARDTPHTQYF. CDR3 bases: TGTGCCAGCAGCGCCCGGGACACTCCTCATACGCAGTATTTT.

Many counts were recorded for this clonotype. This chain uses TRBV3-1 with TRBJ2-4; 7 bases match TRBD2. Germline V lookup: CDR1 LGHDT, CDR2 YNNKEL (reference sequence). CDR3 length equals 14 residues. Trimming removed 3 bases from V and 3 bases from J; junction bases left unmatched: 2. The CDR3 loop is CASSQASGKNIQYF. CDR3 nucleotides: TGTGCCAGCAGCCAGGCTAGCGGCAAAAACATTCAGTACTTC.

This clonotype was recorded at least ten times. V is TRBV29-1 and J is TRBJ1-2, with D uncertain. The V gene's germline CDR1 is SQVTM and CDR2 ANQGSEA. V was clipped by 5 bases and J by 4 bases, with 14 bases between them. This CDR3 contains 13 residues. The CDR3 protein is CSVTDPGGYGYTF. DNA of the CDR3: TGCAGCGTTACGGACCCGGGCGGCTATGGCTACACCTTC.

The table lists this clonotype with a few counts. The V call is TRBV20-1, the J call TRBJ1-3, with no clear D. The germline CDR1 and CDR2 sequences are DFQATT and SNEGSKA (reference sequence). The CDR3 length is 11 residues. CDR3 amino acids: CRAVRGNTIYF. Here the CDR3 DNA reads TGCAGGGCCGTTAGAGGAAACACCATATATTTT.

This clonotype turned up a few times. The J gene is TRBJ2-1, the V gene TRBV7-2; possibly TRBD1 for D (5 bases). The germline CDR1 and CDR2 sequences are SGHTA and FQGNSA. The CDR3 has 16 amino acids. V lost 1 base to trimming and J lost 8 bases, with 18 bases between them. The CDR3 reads CASSLVPRGKVDEQFF. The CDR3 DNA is TGTGCCAGCAGCTTAGTCCCTAGGGGAAAGGTCGATGAGCAGTTCTTC.

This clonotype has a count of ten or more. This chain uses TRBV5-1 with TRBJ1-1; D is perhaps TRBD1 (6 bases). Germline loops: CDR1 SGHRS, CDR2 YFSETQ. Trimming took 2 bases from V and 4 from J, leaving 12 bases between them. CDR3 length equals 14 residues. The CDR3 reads CASSFSGAGTEAFF. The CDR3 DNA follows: TGCGCCAGCAGCTTTTCAGGGGCAGGCACTGAAGCTTTCTTT.

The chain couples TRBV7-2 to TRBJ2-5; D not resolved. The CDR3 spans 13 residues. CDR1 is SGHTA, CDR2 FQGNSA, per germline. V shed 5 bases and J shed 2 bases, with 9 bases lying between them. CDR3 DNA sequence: TGTGCCAGCAGCGACTTCTTTCAAGAGACCCAGTACTTC. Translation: CASSDFFQETQYF.

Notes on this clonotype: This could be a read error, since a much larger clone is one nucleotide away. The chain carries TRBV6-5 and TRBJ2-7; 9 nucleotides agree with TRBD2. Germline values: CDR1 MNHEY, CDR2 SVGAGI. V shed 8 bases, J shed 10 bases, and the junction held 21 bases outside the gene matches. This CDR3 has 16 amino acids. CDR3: CASVTSGLAGVGDQYF. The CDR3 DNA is TGTGCCAGCGTCACTTCAGGGTTAGCGGGAGTGGGAGACCAGTACTTC.

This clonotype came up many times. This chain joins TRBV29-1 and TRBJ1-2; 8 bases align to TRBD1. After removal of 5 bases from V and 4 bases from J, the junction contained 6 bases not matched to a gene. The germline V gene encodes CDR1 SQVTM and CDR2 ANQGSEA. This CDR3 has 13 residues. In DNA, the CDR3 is TGCAGCGTTTCAGGGGGCGCCTCCTATGGCTACACCTTC. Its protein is CSVSGGASYGYTF.

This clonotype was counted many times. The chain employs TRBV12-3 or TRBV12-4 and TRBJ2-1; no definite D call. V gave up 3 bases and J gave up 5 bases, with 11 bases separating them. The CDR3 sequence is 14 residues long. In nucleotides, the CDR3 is TGTGCCAGCAGTTTGGGTCTAGTCGACAATGAGCAGTTCTTC. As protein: CASSLGLVDNEQFF.

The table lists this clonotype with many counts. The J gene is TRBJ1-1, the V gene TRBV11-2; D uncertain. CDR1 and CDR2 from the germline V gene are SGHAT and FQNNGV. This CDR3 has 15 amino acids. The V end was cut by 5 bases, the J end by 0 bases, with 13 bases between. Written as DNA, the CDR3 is TGTGCCAGCAGCCTTAGTGCCGGGTTGAACACTGAAGCTTTCTTT. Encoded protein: CASSLSAGLNTEAFF.

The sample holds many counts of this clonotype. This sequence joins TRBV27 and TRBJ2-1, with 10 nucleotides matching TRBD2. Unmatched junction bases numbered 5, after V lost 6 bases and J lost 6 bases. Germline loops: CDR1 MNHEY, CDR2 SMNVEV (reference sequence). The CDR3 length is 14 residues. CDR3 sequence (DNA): TGTGCCAGCAGACACTTAGCGGGAGGCAATGAGCAGTTCTTC. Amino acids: CASRHLAGGNEQFF.

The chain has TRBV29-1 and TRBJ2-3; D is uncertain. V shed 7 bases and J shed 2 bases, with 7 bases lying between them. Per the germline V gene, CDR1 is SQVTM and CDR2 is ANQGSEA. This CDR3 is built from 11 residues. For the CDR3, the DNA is TGCAGCGCCATCCCCACAGATACGCAGTATTTT. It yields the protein CSAIPTDTQYF.

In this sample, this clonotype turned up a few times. CDR3 region: CAVDAYNEQFF. The CDR3, as DNA: TGTGCCGTAGACGCTTACAATGAGCAGTTCTTC. The chain is built from TRBV19 and TRBJ2-1; no definite D call. The CDR3 runs to 11 residues. V was clipped by 11 bases and J by 4 bases, with 9 bases between them. CDR1 LNHDA and CDR2 SQIVND come from the germline V gene (reference sequence).

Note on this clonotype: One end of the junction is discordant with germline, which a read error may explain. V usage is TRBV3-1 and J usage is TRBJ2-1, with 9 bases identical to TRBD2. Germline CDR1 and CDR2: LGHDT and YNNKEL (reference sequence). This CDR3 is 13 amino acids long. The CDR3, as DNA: TGTGCCAGCAGCCAAAGGGGGACTAGCAAGAGGGTCTTC. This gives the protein CASSQRGTSKRVF.

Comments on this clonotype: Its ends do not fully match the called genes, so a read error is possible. The CDR3 DNA reads TGTGCCAGGAGCTTTGGACTAGCGGGAGGGTACAATGAGCAGTTCTTC. It specifies CARSFGLAGGYNEQFF. The rearrangement uses TRBV5-3 and TRBJ2-1, with TRBD2 identical over 15 bases. TRBV5-3 qualifies as an ORF whose function is uncertain. The CDR3 has 16 amino acids.

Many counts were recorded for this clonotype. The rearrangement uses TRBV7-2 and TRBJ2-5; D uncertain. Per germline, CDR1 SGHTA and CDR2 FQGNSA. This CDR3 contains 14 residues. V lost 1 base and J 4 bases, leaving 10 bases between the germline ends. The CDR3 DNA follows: TGTGCCAGCAGCTTAGGGGTTAGCATAGAGACCCAGTACTTC. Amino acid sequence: CASSLGVSIETQYF.